A single T cell receptor (beta chain) is shown here with its context. What it recognizes is unknown. The sample originates from a study of neoadjuvant anti-PD-1 for oral cavity cancer. Time point noted: after neoadjuvant nivolumab, at surgical resection. These newly diagnosed stage II-IVA oral cavity squamous cell carcinoma patients had no prior systemic or radiation treatment. CDR1 SGHNT and CDR2 YENEEA come from the germline V gene. The CDR3 spans 14 residues. V was pared by 5 bases and J by 3 bases, with 13 bases between. Clones were read by immunoSEQ multiplex PCR, and TCRdb kept only the in-frame ones, dropping some. Here the sample spans about 68,000 clones, about 85% being singletons. Notes on the study in general: Post-nivolumab, blood T cell clonality was significantly elevated in non-responders.

The chain couples TRBV11-3 to TRBJ1-2; D unresolved. The TCR sequence derives from a person aged 35 to 85 with oral cavity squamous cell carcinoma. The source material was PBMCs, sampled after nivolumab (anti-PD-1) treatment. The CDR3 reads CASSPRREDYGYTF. As DNA, the CDR3 is TGTGCCAGCAGCCCCAGGCGGGAAGACTATGGCTACACCTTC.